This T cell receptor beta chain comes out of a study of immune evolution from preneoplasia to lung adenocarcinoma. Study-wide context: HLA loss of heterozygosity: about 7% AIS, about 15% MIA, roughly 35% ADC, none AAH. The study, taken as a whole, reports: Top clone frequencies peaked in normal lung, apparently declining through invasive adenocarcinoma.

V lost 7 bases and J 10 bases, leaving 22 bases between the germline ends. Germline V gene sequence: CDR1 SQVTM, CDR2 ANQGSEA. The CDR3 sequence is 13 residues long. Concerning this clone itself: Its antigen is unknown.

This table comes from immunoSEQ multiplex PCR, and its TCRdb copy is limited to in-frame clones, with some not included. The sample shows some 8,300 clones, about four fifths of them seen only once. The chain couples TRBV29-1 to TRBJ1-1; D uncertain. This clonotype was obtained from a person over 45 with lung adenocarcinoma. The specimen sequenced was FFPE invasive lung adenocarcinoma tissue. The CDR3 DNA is TGCAGCGCCTTATCGGAGTCCTCGTATTCAGCTTTCTTT. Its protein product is CSALSESSYSAFF.